What follows is one TCR beta chain and its context. This clonotype was counted at least ten times. Its binding antigen is unknown. No base qualities exist here, and no much larger clone lies one base off it. TCR beta CDR3 regions were amplified from RNA transcripts for repertoire sequencing. The first round was an RT-PCR using HTBI primers with the Qiagen OneStep RT-PCR kit, and this first round was followed by a second-round multiplex PCR, then size selection and purification. Libraries were sequenced on an Illumina HiSeq2000 using paired-end 100 bp reads. The study's processing was this. SOAPnuke was used to process the reads, throwing out any read that had adapters, had uncalled bases, had a mean Phred below 15, or lacked an exact constant-primer or identifier match. COPE v1.2.5 was used to merge high-quality paired reads. Unique nucleotide sequences were defined as clonotypes and aligned to IMGT TRB V, D and J references using MiTCR v1.1. Only V-J combinations with frequency above 0.0001 were analysed, covering 98% to 99.2% of repertoires. For each V-J combination, a TCR clonal expansion and chaos score was defined as the ratio of F50 clonal expansion to chaos observed in the TCRdist matrix. Welch's t-statistics and random forest were used to reduce features to about a dozen V-J combinations, which were fed into a naive Bayes classifier. The similarity between thyroid and blood repertoires was quantified using the Morisita-Horn index. The raw public data were reprocessed by TCRdb itself: fastp quality trimming at Q25, MiXCR clonotype calling, in-frame beta chains only. When rows share a CDR3 protein, they turn into one entry using the most common DNA and genes. The V and J calls were determined by TCRdb, not by the authors. The sample includes 650,000 to 900,000 distinct CDR3 sequences, with around 40% observed a single time. The ten largest clones take up 44% of the sample.

Patients with ophthalmopathy had moderately to severely active disease, with a Clinical Activity Score of 3 or more, a NOSPECS grade of 4 or more, and a disease duration of less than 3 months. Patients with other autoimmune diseases, uncontrolled infections, pregnancy or lactation were excluded from the study. Diagnosis relied on clinical symptoms, serum thyroxine, TRAb, thyroid ultrasound and orbital computed tomography. PBMCs were isolated from about 10 ml of fresh peripheral blood by Ficoll-Paque density gradient centrifugation. Total RNA was extracted with Trizol reagent and quality-checked on an Agilent 2100 Bioanalyzer. The sample belongs to a study of Graves' ophthalmopathy and Graves' hyperthyroidism (dated by TCRdb to the late 2010s). Background for the entire study: Peripheral blood was collected at initial diagnosis, prior to any treatment. TCR beta repertoire signatures were used to distinguish Graves' ophthalmopathy from Graves' hyperthyroidism and to predict progression to ophthalmopathy. In total, over 130 blood samples were TCR-sequenced: under 45 ophthalmopathy, about 75 hyperthyroidism and some 17 hyperthyroidism-to-ophthalmopathy patients. To explore V-J signatures that separate ophthalmopathy from hyperthyroidism, a discovery set of approximately 100 patients was enrolled, consisting of 40 to 45 with ophthalmopathy and about 60 with stable hyperthyroidism. For independent validation, a separate cohort was made up of 18 hyperthyroidism patients plus 17 patients who later progressed from hyperthyroidism to ophthalmopathy. T-cell repertoires of thyroid tissue and blood were compared in 5 or 6 hyperthyroidism patients. Following sampling, methimazole starting at 30 mg daily was administered to hyperthyroidism patients, and high-dose intravenous methylprednisolone was administered to ophthalmopathy patients.

Points the paper makes about the study in general: In cross-validation, the 13-signature model distinguished ophthalmopathy from stable hyperthyroidism with 87.88% sensitivity and roughly 84% specificity, while in the test set the corresponding values were approximately 79% and 70%. No statistical method was used to predetermine the sample size, and group allocation was not hidden from the investigators. In validation, the model predicted ophthalmopathy progression with about 64% sensitivity and roughly 72% specificity; roughly eleven predicted patients were CT-confirmed with GO in a median of roughly 6.8 months. Most expanded thyroid clonotypes with a frequency above 0.001 also appeared in blood, which suggests that blood repertoires may reflect the immune response in the thyroid.

The sample was peripheral blood. The receptor comes from an adult man with Graves' ophthalmopathy.

The DNA reads as follows: TGTGCCAGCAGCAACAGGGGTAGGGAGACCCAGTACTTC. Translated, this is CASSNRGRETQYF. The chain employs TRBV25-1 and TRBJ2-5; 7 central nucleotides agree with TRBD1. Spanning cysteine to phenylalanine, the CDR3 consists of 13 amino acids. This entry keeps only the CDR3 DNA: 39 bases, framed from base 1. The germline V and J ends show losses of 6 bases and 5 bases respectively, and no gene match explains 6 bases of the junction. According to the germline V gene, CDR1 reads MGHDK and CDR2 reads SYGVNS.